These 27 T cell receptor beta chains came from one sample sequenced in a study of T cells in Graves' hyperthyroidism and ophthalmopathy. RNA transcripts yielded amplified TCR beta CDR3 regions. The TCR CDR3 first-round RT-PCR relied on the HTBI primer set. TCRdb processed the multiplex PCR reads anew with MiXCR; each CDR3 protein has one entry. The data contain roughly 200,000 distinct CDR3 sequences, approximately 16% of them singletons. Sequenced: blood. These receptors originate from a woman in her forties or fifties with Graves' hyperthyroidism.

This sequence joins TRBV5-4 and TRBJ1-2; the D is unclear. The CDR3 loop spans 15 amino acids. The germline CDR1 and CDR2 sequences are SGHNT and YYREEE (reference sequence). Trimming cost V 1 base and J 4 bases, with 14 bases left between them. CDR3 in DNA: TGTGCCAGCAGCTTGTCACGGACCGGTGGCTATGGCTACACCTTC. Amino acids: CASSLSRTGGYGYTF.

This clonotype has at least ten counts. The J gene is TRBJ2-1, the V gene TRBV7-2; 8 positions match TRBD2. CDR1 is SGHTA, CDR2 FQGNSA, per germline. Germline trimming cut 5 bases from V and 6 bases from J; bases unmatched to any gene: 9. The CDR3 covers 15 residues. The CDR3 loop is CASSKRTSQINEQFF. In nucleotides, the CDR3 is TGTGCCAGCAGCAAACGGACTAGCCAGATCAATGAGCAGTTCTTC.

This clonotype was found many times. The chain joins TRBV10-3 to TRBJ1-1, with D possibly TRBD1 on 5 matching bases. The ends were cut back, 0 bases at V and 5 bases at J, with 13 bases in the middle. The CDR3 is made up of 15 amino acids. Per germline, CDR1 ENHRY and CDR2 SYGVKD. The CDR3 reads CAISESRDPPTEAFF. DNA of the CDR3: TGTGCCATCAGTGAGTCGAGGGACCCCCCGACTGAAGCTTTCTTT.

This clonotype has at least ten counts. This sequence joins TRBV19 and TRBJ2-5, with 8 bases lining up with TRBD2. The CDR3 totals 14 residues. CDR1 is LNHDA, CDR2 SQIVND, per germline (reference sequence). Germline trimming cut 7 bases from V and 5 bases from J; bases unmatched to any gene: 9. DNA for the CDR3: TGTGCCAGTACCCCCGGGAGGGCCCGCGAGACCCAGTACTTC. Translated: CASTPGRARETQYF.

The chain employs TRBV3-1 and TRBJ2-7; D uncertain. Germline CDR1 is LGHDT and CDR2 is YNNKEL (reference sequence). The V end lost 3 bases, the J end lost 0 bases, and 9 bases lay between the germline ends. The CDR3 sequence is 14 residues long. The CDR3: CASSQAAVSYEQYF. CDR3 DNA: TGTGCCAGCAGCCAGGCCGCTGTCTCCTACGAGCAGTACTTC.

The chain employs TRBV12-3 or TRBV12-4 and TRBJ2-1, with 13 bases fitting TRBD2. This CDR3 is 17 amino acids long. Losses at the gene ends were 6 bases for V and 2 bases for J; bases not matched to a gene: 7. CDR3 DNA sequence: TGTGCCAGCAGGAAGACTAGCGGGAGGAGTCCCTACAATGAGCAGTTCTTC. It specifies CASRKTSGRSPYNEQFF.

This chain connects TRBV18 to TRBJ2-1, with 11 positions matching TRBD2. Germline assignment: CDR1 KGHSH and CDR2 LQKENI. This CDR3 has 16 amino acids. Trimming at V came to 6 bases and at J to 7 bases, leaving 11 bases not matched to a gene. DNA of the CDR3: TGTGCCAGCTCTCAATTTAGCGGGAGGGCCACGAATGAGCAGTTCTTC. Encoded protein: CASSQFSGRATNEQFF.

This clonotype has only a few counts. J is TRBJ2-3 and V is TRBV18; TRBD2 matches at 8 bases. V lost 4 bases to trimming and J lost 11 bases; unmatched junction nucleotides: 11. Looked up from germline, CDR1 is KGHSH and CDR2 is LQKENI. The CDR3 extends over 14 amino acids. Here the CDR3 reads CASSLGTRVKKQYF. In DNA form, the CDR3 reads TGTGCCAGCTCACTAGGGACTAGGGTAAAGAAGCAGTATTTT. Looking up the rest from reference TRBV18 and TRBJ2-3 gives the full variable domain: NAGVMQNPRHLVRRRGQEARLRCSPMKGHSHVYWYRQLPEEGLKFMVYLQKENIIDESGMPKERFSAEFPKEGPSILRIQQVVRGDSAAYFCASSLGTRVKKQYFGPGTRLTVL.

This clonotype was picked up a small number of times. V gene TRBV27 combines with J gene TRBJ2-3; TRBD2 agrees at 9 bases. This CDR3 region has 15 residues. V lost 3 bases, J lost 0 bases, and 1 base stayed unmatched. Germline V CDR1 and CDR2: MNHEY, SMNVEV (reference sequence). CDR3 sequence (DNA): TGTGCCAGCAGTTTTACTAGCGGGAGCACAGATACGCAGTATTTT. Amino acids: CASSFTSGSTDTQYF.

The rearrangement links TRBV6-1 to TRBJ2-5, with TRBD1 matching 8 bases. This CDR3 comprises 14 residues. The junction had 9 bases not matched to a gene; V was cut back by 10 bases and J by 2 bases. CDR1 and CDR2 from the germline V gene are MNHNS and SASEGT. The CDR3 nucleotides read TGTGCCACCAAAAGACAGGGGTGGCAAGAGACCCAGTACTTC. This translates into CATKRQGWQETQYF.

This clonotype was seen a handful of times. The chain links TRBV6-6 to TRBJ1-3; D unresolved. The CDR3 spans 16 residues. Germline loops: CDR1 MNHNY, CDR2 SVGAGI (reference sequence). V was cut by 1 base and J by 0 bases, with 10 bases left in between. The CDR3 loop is CASSYWAVSSGNTIYF. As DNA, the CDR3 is TGTGCCAGCAGTTACTGGGCGGTAAGCTCTGGAAACACCATATATTTT.

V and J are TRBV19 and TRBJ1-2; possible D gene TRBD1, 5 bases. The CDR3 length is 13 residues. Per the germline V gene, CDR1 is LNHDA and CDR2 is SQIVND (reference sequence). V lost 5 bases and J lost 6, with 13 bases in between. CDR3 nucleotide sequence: TGTGCCAGTAGTGTATCAGGGTTCGATGGCTACACCTTC. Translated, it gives CASSVSGFDGYTF. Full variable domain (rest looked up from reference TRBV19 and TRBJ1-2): DGGITQSPKYLFRKEGQNVTLSCEQNLNHDAMYWYRQDPGQGLRLIYYSQIVNDFQKGDIAEGYSVSREKKESFPLTVTSAQKNPTAFYLCASSVSGFDGYTFGSGTRLTVV.

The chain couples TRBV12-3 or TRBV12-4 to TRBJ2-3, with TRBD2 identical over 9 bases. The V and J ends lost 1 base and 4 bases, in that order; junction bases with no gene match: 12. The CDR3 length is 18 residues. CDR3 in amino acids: CASSLGFAGGPFSDTQYF. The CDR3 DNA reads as TGTGCCAGCAGTTTAGGATTTGCGGGAGGGCCCTTTTCAGATACGCAGTATTTT.

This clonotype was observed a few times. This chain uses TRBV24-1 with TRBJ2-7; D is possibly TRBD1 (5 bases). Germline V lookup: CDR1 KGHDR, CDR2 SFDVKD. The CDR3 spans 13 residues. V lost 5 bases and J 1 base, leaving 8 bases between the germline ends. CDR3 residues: CATSGTPSYEQYF. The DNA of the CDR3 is TGTGCCACCAGTGGGACACCTTCCTACGAGCAGTACTTC.

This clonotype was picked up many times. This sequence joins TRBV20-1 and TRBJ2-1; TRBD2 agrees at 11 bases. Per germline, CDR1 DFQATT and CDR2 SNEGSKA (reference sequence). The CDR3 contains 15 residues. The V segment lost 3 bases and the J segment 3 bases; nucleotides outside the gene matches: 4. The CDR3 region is CSASTLAGGYNEQFF. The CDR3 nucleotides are TGCAGTGCTAGTACCCTAGCGGGAGGCTACAATGAGCAGTTCTTC.

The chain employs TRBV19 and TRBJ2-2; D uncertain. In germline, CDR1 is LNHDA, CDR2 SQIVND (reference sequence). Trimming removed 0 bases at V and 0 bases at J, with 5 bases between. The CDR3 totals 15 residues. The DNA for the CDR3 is TGTGCCAGTAGTATAGAACAGCCGAACACCGGGGAGCTGTTTTTT. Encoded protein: CASSIEQPNTGELFF.

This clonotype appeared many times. CDR3 amino acids: CASSSPTDRANYGYTF. CDR3 coding DNA: TGTGCCAGCAGTTCGCCTACGGACAGGGCCAACTATGGCTACACCTTC. The chain is built from TRBV12-3 or TRBV12-4 and TRBJ1-2, with 8 bases that match TRBD1. Trimming removed 4 bases from V and 2 bases from J; junction bases left unmatched: 9. CDR3 size: 16 residues.

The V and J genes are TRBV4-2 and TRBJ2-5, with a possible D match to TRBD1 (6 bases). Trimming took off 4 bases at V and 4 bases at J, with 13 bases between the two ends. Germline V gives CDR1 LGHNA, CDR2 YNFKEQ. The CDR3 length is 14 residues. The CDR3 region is CASSPSGAAETQYF. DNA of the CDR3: TGTGCCAGCAGCCCCTCAGGGGCGGCAGAGACCCAGTACTTC.

DNA of the CDR3: TGTGCCAGCAGTTTAGGCCGATATTCGACCCAGTACTTC. Amino acids: CASSLGRYSTQYF. The V call is TRBV27, the J call TRBJ2-5; no reliable D call. The germline V gene has CDR1 MNHEY and CDR2 SMNVEV (reference sequence). Trimming shortened V by 2 bases and J by 7 bases, and 11 bases separated the two germline ends. The CDR3 contains 13 residues.

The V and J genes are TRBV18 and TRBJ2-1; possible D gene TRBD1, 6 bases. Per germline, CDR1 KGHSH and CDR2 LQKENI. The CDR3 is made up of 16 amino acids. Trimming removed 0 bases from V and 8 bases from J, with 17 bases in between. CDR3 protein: CASSPPFSGRGDEQFF. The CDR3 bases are TGTGCCAGCTCACCACCTTTCTCTGGCAGGGGCGATGAGCAGTTCTTC.

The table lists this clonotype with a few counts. CDR3 nucleotide sequence: TGTGCCAGCAGTAACCAACCGGGACTAGCGGGAGTCGAGCAGTACTTC. Protein product: CASSNQPGLAGVEQYF. This chain connects TRBV6-2 or TRBV6-3 to TRBJ2-7; TRBD2 agrees at 14 bases. Losses at the gene ends were 5 bases for V and 6 bases for J; bases not matched to a gene: 9. The germline gives CDR1 MNHEY, CDR2 SVGEGT. This CDR3 has 16 amino acids.

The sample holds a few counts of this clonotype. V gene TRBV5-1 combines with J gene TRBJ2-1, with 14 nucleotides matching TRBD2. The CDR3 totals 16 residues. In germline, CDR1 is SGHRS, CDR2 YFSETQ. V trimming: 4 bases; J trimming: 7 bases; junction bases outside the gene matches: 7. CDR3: CASSLGLAGAVNEQFF. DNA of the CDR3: TGCGCCAGCAGCCTGGGACTAGCGGGAGCAGTAAATGAGCAGTTCTTC.

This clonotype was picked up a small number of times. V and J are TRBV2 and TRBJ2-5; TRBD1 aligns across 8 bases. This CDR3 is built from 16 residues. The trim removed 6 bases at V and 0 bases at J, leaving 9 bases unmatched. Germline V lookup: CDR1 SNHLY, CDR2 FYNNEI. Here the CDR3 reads CASRPGTGLYQETQYF. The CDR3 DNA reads TGTGCCAGCAGACCCGGGACAGGATTGTACCAAGAGACCCAGTACTTC.

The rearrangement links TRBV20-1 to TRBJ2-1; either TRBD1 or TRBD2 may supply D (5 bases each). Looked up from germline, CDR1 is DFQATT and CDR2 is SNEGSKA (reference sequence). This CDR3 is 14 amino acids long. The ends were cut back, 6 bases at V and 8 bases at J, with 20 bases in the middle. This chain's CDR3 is CSAPVFGAGDEQFF. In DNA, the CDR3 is TGCAGTGCCCCTGTTTTTGGGGCCGGGGATGAGCAGTTCTTC.

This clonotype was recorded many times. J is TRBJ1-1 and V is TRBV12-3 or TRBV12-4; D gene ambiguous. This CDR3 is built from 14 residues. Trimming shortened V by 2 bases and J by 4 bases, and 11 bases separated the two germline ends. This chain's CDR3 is CASSLNAESTEAFF. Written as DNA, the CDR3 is TGTGCCAGCAGTTTAAACGCGGAGAGCACTGAAGCTTTCTTT.

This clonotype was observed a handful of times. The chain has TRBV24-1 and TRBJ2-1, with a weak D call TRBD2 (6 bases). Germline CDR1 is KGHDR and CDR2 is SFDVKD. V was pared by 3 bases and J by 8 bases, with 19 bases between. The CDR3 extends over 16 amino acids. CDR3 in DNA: TGTGCCACCAGTGATCCCACGGGACGGAGGGGAGATGAGCAGTTCTTC. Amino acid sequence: CATSDPTGRRGDEQFF.

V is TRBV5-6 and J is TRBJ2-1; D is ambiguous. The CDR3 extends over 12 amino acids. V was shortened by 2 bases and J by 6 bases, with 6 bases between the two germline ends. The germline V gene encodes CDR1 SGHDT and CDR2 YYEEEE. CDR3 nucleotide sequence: TGTGCCAGCAGCTTCTATCCCAATGAGCAGTTCTTC. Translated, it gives CASSFYPNEQFF.